The T cell receptor beta chain under discussion was sequenced for a study of blood T cell repertoires in COVID-19 (dated by TCRdb to 2020 to 2022). Broadly, across the study: Collaborator samples came from the United States, Italy and Spain and covered acute and convalescent phases of COVID-19. The repertoires were released in a freely available public database intended as a resource for research on the immune response to SARS-CoV-2. Nearly every sample came with metadata listing a de-identified subject ID, COVID-19 status, age in years and sex. The prospective study material was composed of cDNA or gDNA derived from T cells, B-cell-depleted T cells, or PBMCs. Samples came from the ongoing ImmuneRACE study (first 160 participants) plus 1,254 subjects from 6 global collaborators. The dataset comprised deeply sampled blood TCRbeta repertoires from subjects exposed to, actively infected with, or recovered from COVID-19. Where HLA class I and class II types were available, the types were taken from metadata supplied by the sample provider, not from assay-based typing.

In the germline V gene, CDR1 corresponds to MDHEN and CDR2 to SYDVKM. Trimming removed 2 bases from V and 7 bases from J; the gene matches leave 7 bases unexplained. Inclusive of the bounding cysteine and phenylalanine, the CDR3 is 15 residues long. CDR3 DNA is the only sequence kept; it has 45 bases, read in frame from the first base. On this clone: The specificity of this receptor is unknown. The input lacks base qualities; no much larger clone sits a single base away.

Broader findings and caveats from the paper: Clinical and demographic metadata were provided uncurated, with the amount varying by source and participant.

TCRbeta CDR3 regions were amplified from genomic DNA using the immunoSEQ Assay, a bias-controlled multiplex PCR. In the paper's pipeline: Within the assay, amplification of reference gene primers was used to estimate how many nucleated cells each sample contained. Sequence reads were collapsed and filtered to measure the absolute abundance of every unique TCRbeta CDR3 rearrangement. For each sample, productive Simpson clonality was calculated as the square root of Simpson's diversity index over productive rearrangements. Not all clones reach the TCRdb copy of this immuneACCESS table, which keeps in-frame sequences only. Checked studies attribute under half of the gap to unresolved V genes and leave the rest unexplained. V and J calls and clone size follow that table, whereas D and trimming were derived from the DNA. For this sample there are around 13,000 clones; about 90% appear just once. The top ten clones comprise 25% to 30% of the sample.

Collaborating institutions collected whole blood in K2EDTA tubes following their own protocols. For TCRbeta analysis, collaborators shipped samples as frozen whole blood, isolated PBMCs, or DNA extracted from either of those sample types. The source is a human donor in a cohort sampled during active COVID-19. Sample: peripheral blood. Rearrangement joined TRBV28 to TRBJ2-2, with 7 bases in between that match TRBD2. The CDR3: CASSLTGRRVGELFF. The nucleotides are TGTGCCAGCAGTTTAACCGGGAGGAGAGTCGGGGAGCTGTTTTTT. Reference TRBV28 and TRBJ2-2 proteins supply the regions before and after the CDR3; the full variable domain is: DVKVTQSSRYLVKRTGEKVFLECVQDMDHENMFWYRQDPGLGLRLIYFSYDVKMKEKGDIPEGYSVSREKKERFSLILESASTNQTSMYLCASSLTGRRVGELFFGEGSRLTVL.